The rows below give T cell receptor beta chains drawn from one sample of a study of CD8+ T cells in alopecia areata. Here immunoSEQ multiplex PCR was the method, and the copy in TCRdb shows in-frame clones only, minus some. This table has around 250,000 clones, roughly two thirds appearing once. Sequencing was performed on CD4+ T cells sorted from blood, taken at week 0. These receptors came from a human donor with alopecia areata. Both conserved end residues are part of each CDR3. The D gene is left open where the match is weak. The size field is filled for only some rows; it gives once, few, many or a size class.

>NA|NA|TRBJ1-2|TRBV28
TGTGCCAGCAGTTTGGTGACGGGTTATGGCTACACCTTC
CASSLVTGYGYTF
>TRBD1|NA|TRBJ1-1|TRBV7-9
TGTGCCAGCAGCGATCCCTGGACAGGGGGCACTGAAGCTTTCTTT
CASSDPWTGGTEAFF
>TRBD1|NA|TRBJ1-6|TRBV5-6
TGTGCCAGCAGCTGGGACAGCCCCAATTCACCCCTCCACTTT
CASSWDSPNSPLHF
>TRBD2|NA|TRBJ2-5|TRBV29-1
TGCAGCGGTCGGGGGGGCGGGCGAGAGACCCAGTACTTC
CSGRGGGRETQYF
>NA|NA|TRBJ1-5|TRBV6-5
TGTGCCAGCAGTCCCCTCGGAGGCAATCAGCCCCAGCATTTT
CASSPLGGNQPQHF
>TRBD1|once|TRBJ1-2|TRBV5-1
TGCGCCAGCAGCATCGGGACAGGTCGTGGATATGGCTACACCTTC
CASSIGTGRGYGYTF
>NA|NA|TRBJ2-7|TRBV15
TGTGCCACCAGCAGAGGTATATTCTACGAGCAGTACTTC
CATSRGIFYEQYF
>NA|NA|TRBJ2-7|TRBV4-2
TGTGCCAGCAGCCAAGGACCAGGGCCAGGGGACGAGCAGTACTTC
CASSQGPGPGDEQYF
>TRBD2|NA|TRBJ2-3|TRBV5-1
TGCGCCAGCAGCTTAATAGCGGGGAACACAGATACGCAGTATTTT
CASSLIAGNTDTQYF
>TRBD1|NA|TRBJ1-6|TRBV4-2
TGTGCCAGCAGCCCGACAGGGTATTATCATTCACCCCTCCACTTT
CASSPTGYYHSPLHF
>TRBD1|NA|TRBJ2-1|TRBV25-1
TGTGCCAGCAGTGATCCCGGACAGGTCTACAATGAGCAGTTCTTC
CASSDPGQVYNEQFF
>TRBD1|few|TRBJ1-1|TRBV29-1
TGCAGCGTTGGGGGAATCAGGGGGCGAACGAACACTGAAGCTTTCTTT
CSVGGIRGRTNTEAFF
>NA|few|TRBJ2-5|TRBV7-3
TGTGCCAGCAGCTCTAGACAGTCCCAAGAGACCCAGTACTTC
CASSSRQSQETQYF
>NA|NA|TRBJ1-1|TRBV6-5
TGTGCCAGTGACGCCAGGGTGGGAACTGAAGCTTTCTTT
CASDARVGTEAFF
>NA|NA|TRBJ2-3|TRBV29-1
TGCAGCGTTGAATCTGTCCCCCCCTGGAAGTATTTT
CSVESVPPWKYF
>NA|NA|TRBJ2-7|TRBV4-1
TGCGCCAGCAGCCAGAACACCGGCAGGGCGGAAGCCTACGAGCAGTACTTC
CASSQNTGRAEAYEQYF
>NA|few|TRBJ1-2|TRBV7-9
TGTGCCAGCACCTCAGGGGAACGCTACACCTTC
CASTSGERYTF
>TRBD2|NA|TRBJ2-2|TRBV10-3
TGTGCCACGGGGGGGAACACCGGGGAGCTGTTTTTT
CATGGNTGELFF
>NA|NA|TRBJ2-3|TRBV29-1
TGCAGCGTTGCCGGGCGAGGGGGGAACACAGATACGCAGTATTTT
CSVAGRGGNTDTQYF
>NA|few|TRBJ1-6|TRBV30
TGTGCCTGGAGCACAGGGCAATCCCTCCACTTT
CAWSTGQSLHF
>TRBD1|once|TRBJ1-2|TRBV14
TGTGCCAGCAGCCAGTCGTCGACAGGGGTGGTCCATGGCTACACCTTC
CASSQSSTGVVHGYTF
>TRBD1|NA|TRBJ2-7|TRBV9
TGTGCCAGCAGCCCAAGACTTGGGACAGGGACCTACGAGCAGTACTTC
CASSPRLGTGTYEQYF
>NA|NA|TRBJ1-2|TRBV18
TGTGCCAGCTCACCGGACCTGGGGGAGGGCTACACCTTC
CASSPDLGEGYTF
>NA|NA|TRBJ2-3|TRBV30
TGTGCCTGGGGCCGGGACTCGAAGTACACAGATACGCAGTATTTT
CAWGRDSKYTDTQYF
>TRBD2|few|TRBJ2-3|TRBV10-3
TGTGCCATCAGTGAGTCGAATAGCGGGGTTAGCACAGATACGCAGTATTTT
CAISESNSGVSTDTQYF
>NA|NA|TRBJ2-5|TRBV5-1
TGCGCCAGCAGCTCCCCGGGGCCTTCGGGAGCCCAGTACTTC
CASSSPGPSGAQYF
>NA|NA|TRBJ2-2|TRBV7-9
TGTGCCAGCAGCTTAGCCGGGTTCACCGGGGAGCTGTTTTTT
CASSLAGFTGELFF
>NA|NA|TRBJ2-7|TRBV30
TGTGCCTGGAGTAGGGAAGAGCAGTACTTC
CAWSREEQYF
>NA|few|TRBJ1-1|TRBV5-1
TGCGCCAGCAGCTTGCGGAACACTGAAGCTTTCTTT
CASSLRNTEAFF